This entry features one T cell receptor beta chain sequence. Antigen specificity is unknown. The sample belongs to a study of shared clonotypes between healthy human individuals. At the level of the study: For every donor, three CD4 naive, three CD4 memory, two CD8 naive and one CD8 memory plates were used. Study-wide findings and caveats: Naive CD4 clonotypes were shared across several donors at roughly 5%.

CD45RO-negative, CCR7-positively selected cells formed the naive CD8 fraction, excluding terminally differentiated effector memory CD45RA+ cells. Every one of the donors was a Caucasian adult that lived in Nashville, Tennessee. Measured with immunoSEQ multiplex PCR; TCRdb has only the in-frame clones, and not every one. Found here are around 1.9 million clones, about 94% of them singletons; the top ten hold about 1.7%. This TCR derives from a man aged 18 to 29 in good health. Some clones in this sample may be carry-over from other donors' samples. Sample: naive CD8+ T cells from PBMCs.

The CDR3 sequence is CAWSRRLAGGPNEQFF. CDR3 in DNA: TGTGCCTGGAGCCGAAGACTAGCGGGAGGGCCTAATGAGCAGTTCTTC. The chain links TRBV30 to TRBJ2-1, with TRBD2 identical over 14 bases. V lost 3 bases to trimming and J lost 7 bases; unmatched junction nucleotides: 8. CDR3 length: 16 amino acids. Per germline, CDR1 GTSNPN and CDR2 SVGIG (reference sequence).